This T cell receptor (beta chain) was sequenced for a study of blood T cell repertoires in COVID-19. This clone is a singleton in its sample. At the DNA level, this CDR3 is encoded by other sequences in the same sample as well. Profiling relied on immunoSEQ multiplex PCR, and the TCRdb table lists in-frame clones only, not all of them. This table has about 280,000 clones, approximately 86% appearing once. V trimming: 5 bases; J trimming: 0 bases; junction bases outside the gene matches: 2. The CDR3 extends over 13 amino acids. The germline V gene encodes CDR1 SQVTM and CDR2 ANQGSEA. Sequencing was performed on peripheral blood. The receptor was isolated from a woman in her 50s who had recovered from COVID-19. V gene TRBV29-1 combines with J gene TRBJ1-1; 8 nucleotides line up with TRBD1. CDR3 protein: CSVRTGMNTEAFF. The CDR3 DNA is TGCAGCGTTCGGACAGGGATGAACACTGAAGCTTTCTTT.